This T cell receptor (beta chain) was found in a study of read filtering for tumor transcriptome and immune sequencing. Study at large: Among patients, 17 to 20 were male and 15 or so female, aged about 45 to 85 (mean approximately 64). Fewer than ten patients were R-ISS I, roughly 17 were R-ISS II, 7 were R-ISS III.

Study results and limitations: About 80% of IR-seq clonotypes had one read, totaling around 3.4% of reads; RNA-seq: about 70% and 40%.

This clonotype was found many times. Antigen specificity is unknown. The V and J ends lost 3 bases and 6 bases, in that order; junction bases with no gene match: 9. CDR1 is WNHNN and CDR2 is SYGVQD in the germline V gene (reference sequence). The CDR3 length is 15 residues. From roughly 0.4 ug of RNA, a library with molecular barcoded alpha/delta and beta/gamma adaptors was made. One entry per CDR3 protein, called by TCRdb with MiXCR from the reads. The sample records 62,000 or so distinct CDR3 sequences, more than 11% being singletons. The clonotype originates from a donor aged 40 or over with multiple myeloma. Material for sequencing was a population of CD138-negative cells sorted from bone marrow. The genes are TRBV10-1 and TRBJ1-1, with 8 bases matching TRBD1. The CDR3 bases are TGCGCCAGCAGTGAAAGCGACAGGGGATACCCTGAAGCTTTCTTT. This translates into CASSESDRGYPEAFF.